This T cell receptor beta chain originates from a study of OX40 agonist ivuxolimab in advanced cancers. Assay: immunoSEQ multiplex PCR; the TCRdb copy retains only in-frame clones and omits some. Of approximately 54,000 clones in the sample, 88% were seen once. CDR3 length: 13 residues. Trimming stripped 2 bases from V and 6 bases from J, with 10 bases between. The germline CDR1 and CDR2 sequences are SGHDN and FVKESK. The material sequenced was CD4+ or CD8+ T cells sorted from blood, taken in a trial of the OX40 agonist ivuxolimab. This TCR was sampled from an adult with an advanced solid tumor such as melanoma, head and neck, liver or kidney cancer. The genes are TRBV14 and TRBJ1-1; D is unresolved. CDR3 nucleotide sequence: TGTGCCAGCAGCCAAAAATTTGAGGCTGAAGCTTTCTTT. Amino acid sequence: CASSQKFEAEAFF.